Detailed here is one T cell receptor (beta chain). The antigen is undetermined. Germline is not matched at one junction end, which may reflect a read error. The data are from a study of blood T cells in healthy people across ages. Study results and caveats: With age, beta diversity per million T cells declined roughly linearly, significantly by 30 to 40. Greater diversity and more naive CD4+ cells were seen in long-lived donors than in aged donors.

The use of a sample-barcoded 5' primer and a J-beta primer mix characterized a second PCR of about 7 to 12 cycles. TCRdb redid the calling of the 5' RACE reads with MiXCR, one entry per CDR3 protein. This table holds some 700,000 distinct CDR3 sequences, 43% found once. The germline gives CDR1 MDHEN, CDR2 SYDVKM. This CDR3 has 14 amino acids. The sequencing sample was made of blood. The sequence derives from a woman aged 55-70 years in good health. The chain recombines TRBV28 with TRBJ2-5, with 8 bases aligning to TRBD2. The CDR3 nucleotides are TGTGCCAGCAGGGCCGGGACTAGACAAGAGACCCGGTACTTC. It is translated as CASRAGTRQETRYF.